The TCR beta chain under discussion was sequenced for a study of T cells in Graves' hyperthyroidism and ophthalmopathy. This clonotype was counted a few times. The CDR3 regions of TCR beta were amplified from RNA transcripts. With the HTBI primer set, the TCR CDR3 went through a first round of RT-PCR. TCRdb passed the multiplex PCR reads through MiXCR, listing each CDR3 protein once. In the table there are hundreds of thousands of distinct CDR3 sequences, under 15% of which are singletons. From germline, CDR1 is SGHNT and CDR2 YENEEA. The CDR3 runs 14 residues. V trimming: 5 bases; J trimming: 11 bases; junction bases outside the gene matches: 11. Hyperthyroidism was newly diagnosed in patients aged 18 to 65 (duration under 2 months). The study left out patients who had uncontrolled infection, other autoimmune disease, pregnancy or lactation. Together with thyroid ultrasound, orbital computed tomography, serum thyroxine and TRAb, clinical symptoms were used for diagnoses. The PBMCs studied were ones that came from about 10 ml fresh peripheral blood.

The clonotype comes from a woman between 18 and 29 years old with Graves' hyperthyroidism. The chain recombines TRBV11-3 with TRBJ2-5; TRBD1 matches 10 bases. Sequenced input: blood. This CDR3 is CASSLPGTGDPQYF. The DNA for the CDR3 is TGTGCCAGCAGCCTACCCGGGACAGGGGACCCACAGTACTTC. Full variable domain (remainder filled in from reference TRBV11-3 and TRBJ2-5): EAGVVQSPRYKIIEKKQPVAFWCNPISGHNTLYWYLQNLGQGPELLIRYENEEAVDDSQLPKDRFSAERLKGVDSTLKIQPAELGDSAVYLCASSLPGTGDPQYFGPGTRLLVL.